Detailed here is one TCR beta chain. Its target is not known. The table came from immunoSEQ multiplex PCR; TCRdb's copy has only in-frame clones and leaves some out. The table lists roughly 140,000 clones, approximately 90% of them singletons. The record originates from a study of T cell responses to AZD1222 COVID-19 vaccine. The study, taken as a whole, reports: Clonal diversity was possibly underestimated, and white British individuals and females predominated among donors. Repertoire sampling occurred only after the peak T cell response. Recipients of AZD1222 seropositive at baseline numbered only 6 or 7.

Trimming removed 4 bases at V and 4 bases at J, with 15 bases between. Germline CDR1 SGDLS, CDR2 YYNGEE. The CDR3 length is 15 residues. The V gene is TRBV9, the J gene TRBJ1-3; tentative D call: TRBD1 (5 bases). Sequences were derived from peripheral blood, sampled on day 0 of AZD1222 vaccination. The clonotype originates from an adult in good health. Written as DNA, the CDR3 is TGTGCCAGCAGCCCTAGTGGGGGTTCGGGAAACACCATATATTTT. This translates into CASSPSGGSGNTIYF.